Listed here are 29 T cell receptor beta chains from one sample, sequenced in a study of beta chain features in type 1 diabetes. Isolated RNA was reverse transcribed in full, so expressed TCRB transcripts were sequenced. Using immunoSEQ multiplex PCR, the repertoire was profiled, and TCRdb retains in-frame clones only, with some absent. The repertoire holds 300,000 or so clones, with 6.5% to 10% as singletons. Sequencing input: central memory CD4+ T cells from blood. These TCRs come from a woman aged 18 to 35 in good health.

The gene calls are TRBV4-2 and TRBJ2-2, with D unclear. CDR3 length: 15 amino acids. With 1 base removed from V and 3 bases from J, the gap between germline ends came to 9 bases. CDR1 and CDR2 from the germline V gene are LGHNA and YNFKEQ. The CDR3 spells CASSQGGRDTGELFF. The CDR3, as DNA: TGTGCCAGCAGCCAAGGGGGTAGGGACACCGGGGAGCTGTTTTTT.

J is TRBJ2-1 and V is TRBV11-3; weak D call: TRBD2 (5 bases). In germline, CDR1 is SGHNT, CDR2 YENEEA. CDR3 length: 13 amino acids. Trimming left V 1 base short and J 10 bases short, with 11 bases between. This CDR3 reads CASSLGWGEEQFF. CDR3 coding DNA: TGTGCCAGCAGCTTAGGGTGGGGAGAAGAGCAGTTCTTC.

Written as DNA, the CDR3 is TGTGCCAGCAGGACTCGACAGGGAGACTATGGCTACACCTTC. Residues: CASRTRQGDYGYTF. The rearrangement uses TRBV6-9 and TRBJ1-2, with 7 bases identical to TRBD1. Germline CDR1 MNHGY, CDR2 SVAAGI. V was clipped by 6 bases and J by 3 bases; unmatched bases: 7. This CDR3 has 14 amino acids.

The J gene is TRBJ2-7, the V gene TRBV11-2; D is unresolved. Germline-derived CDR1 and CDR2 are SGHAT and FQNNGV. The CDR3 covers 15 residues. The V end lost 1 base, the J end lost 2 bases, and 12 bases lay between the germline ends. Here the CDR3 DNA reads TGTGCCAGCAGCTTAGCCCCCGGCGGAACCTACGAGCAGTACTTC. Amino acid sequence: CASSLAPGGTYEQYF.

The chain employs TRBV29-1 and TRBJ1-2; D is unclear. CDR1 SQVTM and CDR2 ANQGSEA come from the germline V gene. Trimming pared 1 base from V and 3 bases from J, leaving 9 bases between. This CDR3 is built from 13 residues. This CDR3 is CSVEGDLDYGYTF. In DNA, the CDR3 is TGCAGCGTTGAAGGGGATCTGGACTATGGCTACACCTTC.

This clone was found a few times. The CDR3 bases are TGTGCCAGCACAAATATTCTCGGGGAGCTGTTTTTT. This sequence encodes CASTNILGELFF. The rearrangement joins TRBV28 to TRBJ2-2; the D is unclear. This CDR3 has 12 amino acids. Germline CDR1 and CDR2: MDHEN and SYDVKM. V lost 7 bases and J lost 7, with 10 bases in between.

As regards this clone: Given the absence of the conserved phenylalanine or tryptophan at the CDR3 end, a read error is likely. The chain has TRBV27 and TRBJ1-4; maybe TRBD1 (5 bases). The CDR3 has 14 amino acids. V lost 6 bases and J 0 bases, leaving 8 bases between the germline ends. The germline gives CDR1 MNHEY, CDR2 SMNVEV (reference sequence). The CDR3 region has the DNA TGTGCCAGCAGAGCAGGGTCAACTAATGAAAAACTGTTTTGT. This sequence encodes CASRAGSTNEKLFC.

This clone was observed a handful of times. The J gene is TRBJ2-1, the V gene TRBV27; D uncertain. The CDR3 totals 12 residues. Germline CDR1 is MNHEY and CDR2 is SMNVEV (reference sequence). With 3 bases removed from V and 7 bases from J, the gap between germline ends came to 7 bases. This CDR3 reads CASSFFGNEQFF. The DNA for the CDR3 is TGTGCCAGCAGTTTTTTTGGAAATGAGCAGTTCTTC.

The chain has TRBV28 and TRBJ1-2; D is unclear. The V and J ends lost 3 bases and 2 bases respectively, with 7 bases between them. Germline V gene data show CDR1 as MDHEN and CDR2 as SYDVKM. This CDR3 spans 13 amino acids. CDR3 nucleotide sequence: TGTGCCAGCAGTTTCGCTCAGAACTATGGCTACACCTTC. This encodes CASSFAQNYGYTF.

This clone has a handful of counts. A much larger clone differs from this one at a single base, so this may be a read error. Distinct nucleotide sequences in the sample also encode this CDR3. The chain employs TRBV7-2 and TRBJ2-5; the match to TRBD1 covers 7 bases. Germline CDR1 and CDR2: SGHTA and FQGNSA. V was clipped by 4 bases and J by 2 bases; unmatched bases: 1. The CDR3 is made up of 13 amino acids. CDR3 sequence reads: CASSSDRQETQYF. CDR3 DNA: TGTGCCAGCAGCTCGGACAGGCAAGAGACCCAGTACTTC.

Only a few counts were recorded for this clone. This chain uses TRBV4-3 with TRBJ2-1, with TRBD2 matching over 14 bases. The CDR3 has 16 amino acids. The trim removed 4 bases at V and 5 bases at J, leaving 4 bases unmatched. Germline CDR1 and CDR2: LGHNA and YSLEER. This CDR3 is CASSPQTSGRDNEQFF. The CDR3 coding sequence is TGCGCCAGCAGCCCTCAGACTAGCGGGAGGGACAATGAGCAGTTCTTC.

The chain recombines TRBV6-5 with TRBJ2-4, with D maybe TRBD2 (5 bases). V lost 2 bases, J lost 2 bases, and 10 bases lay in between. The CDR3 runs 15 residues. Germline CDR1 MNHEY, CDR2 SVGAGI. CDR3 bases: TGTGCCAGCAGTTACGTGGGAGCAACCAAAAACATTCAGTACTTC. Its translation is CASSYVGATKNIQYF.

This clone has just a few counts. The J gene is TRBJ2-7, the V gene TRBV7-2; D unresolved. The ends were cut back, 0 bases at V and 3 bases at J, with 9 bases in the middle. There are 14 residues in the CDR3. Germline V gives CDR1 SGHTA, CDR2 FQGNSA. The CDR3 sequence is CASSLAGILYEQYF. The CDR3 coding sequence is TGTGCCAGCAGCTTAGCAGGGATCCTCTACGAGCAGTACTTC.

This clone was picked up many times. This chain joins TRBV7-2 and TRBJ2-1; D gene uncertain. Germline assignment: CDR1 SGHTA and CDR2 FQGNSA. V was shortened by 7 bases and J by 5 bases, with 15 bases between the two germline ends. This CDR3 contains 14 residues. This CDR3 reads CASIQGLDHNEQFF. Here the CDR3 DNA reads TGTGCCAGCATCCAAGGGCTGGATCACAATGAGCAGTTCTTC.

In its sample, this clone was seen a few times. The chain joins TRBV18 to TRBJ2-1; D ambiguous. Trimming stripped 1 base from V and 6 bases from J, with 13 bases between. CDR3 length: 15 amino acids. Germline-derived CDR1 and CDR2 are KGHSH and LQKENI. The CDR3 region is CASSPRVTTTNEQFF. The CDR3 coding sequence is TGTGCCAGCTCACCACGGGTTACTACTACCAATGAGCAGTTCTTC.

This clone was recorded many times. The chain combines TRBV10-3 with TRBJ1-2; D unresolved. The CDR3 totals 13 residues. Germline CDR1 and CDR2: ENHRY and SYGVKD. The germline V and J ends were trimmed by 2 bases and 8 bases, with 12 bases remaining between them. The CDR3 region is CAISEESGGGYTF. For the CDR3, the DNA is TGTGCCATCAGTGAGGAGTCTGGAGGCGGCTACACCTTC.

The rearrangement joins TRBV5-1 to TRBJ2-1; no clear D gene. With 2 bases removed from V and 0 bases from J, the gap between germline ends came to 9 bases. The CDR3 has 15 amino acids. Germline V lookup: CDR1 SGHRS, CDR2 YFSETQ. This CDR3 reads CASSFPGDSYNEQFF. The CDR3, as DNA: TGCGCCAGCAGCTTCCCAGGAGACTCCTACAATGAGCAGTTCTTC.

This clone was detected ten times or more. The chain uses TRBV5-4 and TRBJ2-3; D is unclear. In germline, CDR1 is SGHNT, CDR2 YYREEE (reference sequence). V lost 0 bases and J 0 bases, leaving 2 bases between the germline ends. CDR3 length: 13 amino acids. The CDR3 is CASSLGSTDTQYF. As DNA, the CDR3 is TGTGCCAGCAGCTTGGGTAGCACAGATACGCAGTATTTT.

This clone showed up just a few times. The chain is built from TRBV10-2 and TRBJ2-5; no firm D call. Deletions cut 8 bases from V and 1 base from J, with 11 bases between. This CDR3 region has 13 residues. CDR1 is WSHSY and CDR2 is SAAADI in the germline V gene. The DNA of the CDR3 is TGCGCCAGCTCAGAACCCGTCCAAGAGACCCAGTACTTC. It encodes CASSEPVQETQYF.

This clone was counted only a few times. The chain recombines TRBV7-3 with TRBJ2-6, with 12 positions matching TRBD1. The germline V gene encodes CDR1 SGHTA and CDR2 FQGTGA. The CDR3 is 20 amino acids. J was trimmed by 2 bases and V by 2 bases; bases with no gene match: 10. The CDR3 DNA reads TGTGCCAGCAGCTTACACGGGCGCGGGACAGGGGGCGCTGGGGCCAACGTCCTGACTTTC. As protein: CASSLHGRGTGGAGANVLTF.

This clone was picked up a small number of times. The chain joins TRBV7-2 to TRBJ1-1, with unresolved D. There are 17 residues in the CDR3. CDR1 is SGHTA, CDR2 FQGNSA, per germline. V dropped 3 bases and J dropped 0 bases, with 17 bases sitting between them. The CDR3 DNA is TGTGCCAGCAGCTTCAACGTGACGGCCAGGATGAACACTGAAGCTTTCTTT. It encodes CASSFNVTARMNTEAFF.

This clone was seen many times. The chain combines TRBV7-9 with TRBJ2-6; D call uncertain. Looked up from germline, CDR1 is SEHNR and CDR2 is FQNEAQ (reference sequence). The CDR3 is 16 residues long. Trimming pared 1 base from V and 0 bases from J, leaving 7 bases between. CDR3 nucleotides: TGTGCCAGCAGCTTAGTATTAGGCTCTGGGGCCAACGTCCTGACTTTC. Amino acids: CASSLVLGSGANVLTF.

The J gene is TRBJ2-4, the V gene TRBV28; maybe TRBD2 (7 bases). Per germline, CDR1 MDHEN and CDR2 SYDVKM. V was trimmed by 6 bases and J by 4 bases, leaving 25 bases between them. This CDR3 is 18 amino acids long. This CDR3 reads CASSPMRGGRGGKNIQYF. The CDR3 DNA follows: TGTGCCAGCAGCCCCATGAGGGGCGGGAGAGGGGGGAAAAACATTCAGTACTTC.

This clone was picked up a small number of times. The V gene is TRBV29-1, the J gene TRBJ2-3; D ambiguous. The V gene's germline CDR1 is SQVTM and CDR2 ANQGSEA. Trimming removed 3 bases at V and 4 bases at J, with 2 bases between. This CDR3 has 10 residues. DNA for the CDR3: TGCAGCGTTGACTCAGATACGCAGTATTTT. It encodes CSVDSDTQYF.

This clone was found a few times. The gene calls are TRBV5-6 and TRBJ2-7; 10 bases line up with TRBD1. With 2 bases clipped from V and 6 bases from J, the junction kept 8 bases outside the gene matches. CDR3 length: 15 amino acids. The germline V gene has CDR1 SGHDT and CDR2 YYEEEE. The CDR3 protein is CASSFRTGGLTEQYF. The CDR3 DNA sequence: TGTGCCAGCAGCTTTAGGACAGGGGGTCTAACCGAGCAGTACTTC.

This clone turned up a few times. V and J are TRBV28 and TRBJ2-5; 11 positions match TRBD2. CDR3 length equals 20 residues. Trimming took 5 bases from V and 5 from J; bases not matched to a gene: 22. The germline gives CDR1 MDHEN, CDR2 SYDVKM. The CDR3 bases are TGTGCCAGCAGTCCGCCTCGACCGAGGGTAGCGGGAGGGCCGAGGGAGACCCAGTACTTC. It is translated as CASSPPRPRVAGGPRETQYF.

This chain uses TRBV20-1 with TRBJ1-1, with D perhaps matching TRBD1 (6 bases). The CDR3 runs to 11 residues. Germline-derived CDR1 and CDR2 are DFQATT and SNEGSKA (reference sequence). The CDR3 DNA reads as TGCAGAACGGGACATGACACTGAAGCTTTCTTT. Translating it yields CRTGHDTEAFF.

This clone has more than one count but fewer than ten. This sequence joins TRBV4-2 and TRBJ2-5, with D hard to call. Germline V gene data show CDR1 as LGHNA and CDR2 as YNFKEQ. V was trimmed by 0 bases and J by 1 base, leaving 9 bases between them. The CDR3 loop spans 15 amino acids. In DNA, the CDR3 is TGTGCCAGCAGCCAAGACGACCGGAGCCAAGAGACCCAGTACTTC. Translation gives CASSQDDRSQETQYF.

The sample holds a few counts of this clone. The rearrangement joins TRBV7-2 to TRBJ2-1; 9 nucleotides agree with TRBD1. The CDR3 covers 15 residues. With V trimmed by 2 bases and J by 4 bases, 3 bases remained unmatched. Per the germline V gene, CDR1 is SGHTA and CDR2 is FQGNSA. The CDR3 bases are TGTGCCAGCAGCTTATCACAGGGGGCATACAATGAGCAGTTCTTC. Translating it yields CASSLSQGAYNEQFF.